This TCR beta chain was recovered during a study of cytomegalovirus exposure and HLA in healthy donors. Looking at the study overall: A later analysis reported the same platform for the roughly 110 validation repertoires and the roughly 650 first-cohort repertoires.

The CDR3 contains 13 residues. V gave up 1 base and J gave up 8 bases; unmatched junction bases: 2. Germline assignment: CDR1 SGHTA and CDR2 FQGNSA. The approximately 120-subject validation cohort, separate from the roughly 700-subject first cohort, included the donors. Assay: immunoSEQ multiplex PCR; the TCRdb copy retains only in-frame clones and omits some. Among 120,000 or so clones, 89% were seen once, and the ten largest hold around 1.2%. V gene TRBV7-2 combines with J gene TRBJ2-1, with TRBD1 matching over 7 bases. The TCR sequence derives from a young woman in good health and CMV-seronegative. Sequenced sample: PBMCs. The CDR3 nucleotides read TGTGCCAGCAGCTTAGACAGGGGCGATGAGCAGTTCTTC. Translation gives CASSLDRGDEQFF.